This TCR beta chain was captured in a study of monozygotic twins with inflammatory bowel disease. Looked up from germline, CDR1 is SGHRS and CDR2 is YFSETQ. The CDR3 is 16 residues long. Each UMI, carrying a 6-nucleotide sample barcode, came from template switching. TCRdb re-called the 5' RACE reads and catalogs CDR3 proteins one per entry, DNA excluded. The sample table includes some 210,000 distinct CDR3 sequences. General observations from the study: Since immunosuppressive treatments differed, patient repertoires may have gained added variability. The analysis did not separate different T cell subtypes. IBD patients had lower TCRbeta diversity (inverse Simpson) than healthy co-twins.

Concerning this clonotype: Antigen: not known.

The sequence derives from a human donor with ulcerative colitis or Crohn's disease, or a healthy co-twin of an affected twin (not recorded which). The V gene is TRBV5-1, the J gene TRBJ1-4; TCRdb's D call of TRBD1 is untestable without DNA. Source material: blood. CDR3 sequence: CASSLTGTAYNEKLFF.